This TCR beta chain was retrieved from a study of blood T cells in healthy people across ages. Overall study results and limits: Using unsorted PBMCs precluded a conclusive naive versus antigen-experienced comparison.

Investigators took 8.5 to 10 milliliters of peripheral blood from every donor. The germline V and J ends were trimmed by 8 bases and 1 base, with 9 bases remaining between them. The germline CDR1 and CDR2 sequences are DFQATT and SNEGSKA (reference sequence). The CDR3 contains 11 residues. On this clonotype: No antigen is known for it.

A sample-barcoded 5' primer and a J-beta primer mix were used in a second PCR of roughly 7 to 11 cycles. Each cDNA molecule was tagged by a template-switch adaptor with 12 random nucleotides. MiXCR was run by TCRdb on the 5' RACE reads, yielding one entry per CDR3 protein. This sample yields 1.5 million or so distinct CDR3 sequences, of which about 40% are seen a single time; 7.9% belongs to the top ten. This clonotype originated in a woman aged 18-29 years in good health. V and J are TRBV20-1 and TRBJ2-7, with TRBD1 as a possible D gene (7 bases). Sample: blood. CDR3 sequence: CSSGGSYEQYF. The CDR3 DNA reads TGCAGTTCAGGGGGGTCCTACGAGCAGTACTTC.